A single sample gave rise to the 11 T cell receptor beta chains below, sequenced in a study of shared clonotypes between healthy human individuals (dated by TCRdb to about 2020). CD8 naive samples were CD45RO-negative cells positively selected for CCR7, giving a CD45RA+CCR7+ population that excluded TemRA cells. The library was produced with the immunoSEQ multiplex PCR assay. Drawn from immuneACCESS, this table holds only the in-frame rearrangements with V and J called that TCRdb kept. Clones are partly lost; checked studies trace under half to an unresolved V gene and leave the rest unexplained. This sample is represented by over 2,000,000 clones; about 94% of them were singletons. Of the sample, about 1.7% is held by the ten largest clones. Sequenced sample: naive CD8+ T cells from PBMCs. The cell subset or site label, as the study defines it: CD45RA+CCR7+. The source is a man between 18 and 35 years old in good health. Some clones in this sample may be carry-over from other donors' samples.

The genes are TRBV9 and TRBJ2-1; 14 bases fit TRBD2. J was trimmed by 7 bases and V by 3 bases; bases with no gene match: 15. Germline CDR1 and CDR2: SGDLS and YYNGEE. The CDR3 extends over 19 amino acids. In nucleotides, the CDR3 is TGTGCCAGCAGCGACCCGGGACTAGCGGGAGATAGGGAATGGAATGAGCAGTTCTTC. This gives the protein CASSDPGLAGDREWNEQFF.

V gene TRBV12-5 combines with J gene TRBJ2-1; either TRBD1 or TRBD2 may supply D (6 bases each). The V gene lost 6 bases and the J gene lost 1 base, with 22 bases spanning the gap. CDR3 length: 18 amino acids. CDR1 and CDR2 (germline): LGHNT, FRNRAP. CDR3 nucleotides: TGTGCTAGTGGCCCGGCGGGGCCCACAGGGAAGTCCTACAATGAGCAGTTCTTC. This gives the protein CASGPAGPTGKSYNEQFF.

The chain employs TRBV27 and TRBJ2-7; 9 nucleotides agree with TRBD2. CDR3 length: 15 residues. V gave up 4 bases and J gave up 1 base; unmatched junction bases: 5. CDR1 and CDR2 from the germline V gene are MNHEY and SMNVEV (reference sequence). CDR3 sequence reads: CASSWGAGGSYEQYF. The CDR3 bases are TGTGCCAGCAGTTGGGGGGCGGGAGGGTCCTACGAGCAGTACTTC.

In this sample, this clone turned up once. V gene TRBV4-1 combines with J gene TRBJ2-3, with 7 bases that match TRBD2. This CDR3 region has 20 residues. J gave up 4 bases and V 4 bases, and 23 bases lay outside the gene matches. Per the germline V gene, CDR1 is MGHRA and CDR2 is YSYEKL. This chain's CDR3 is CASSPTGRGVVAIGADTQYF. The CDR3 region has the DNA TGCGCCAGCAGCCCCACGGGGAGGGGCGTAGTGGCTATAGGTGCAGATACGCAGTATTTT.

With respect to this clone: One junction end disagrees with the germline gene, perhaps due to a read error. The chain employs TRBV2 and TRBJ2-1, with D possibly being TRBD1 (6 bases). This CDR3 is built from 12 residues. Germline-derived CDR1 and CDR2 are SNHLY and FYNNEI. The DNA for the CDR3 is TGTGCCAGCAGACGCCGGGACATCCTGTTGGTCTTC. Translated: CASRRRDILLVF.

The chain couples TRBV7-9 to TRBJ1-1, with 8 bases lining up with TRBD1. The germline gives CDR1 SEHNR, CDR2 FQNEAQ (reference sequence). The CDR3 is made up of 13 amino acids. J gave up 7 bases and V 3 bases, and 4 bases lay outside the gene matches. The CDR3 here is CASSFSGTGEAFF. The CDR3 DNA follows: TGTGCCAGCAGCTTCTCCGGGACAGGTGAAGCTTTCTTT.

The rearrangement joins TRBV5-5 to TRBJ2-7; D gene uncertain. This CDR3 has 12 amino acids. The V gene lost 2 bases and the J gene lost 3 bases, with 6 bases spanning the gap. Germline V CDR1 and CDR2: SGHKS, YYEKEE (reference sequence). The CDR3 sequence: CASSLGFYEQYF. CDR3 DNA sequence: TGTGCCAGCAGCTTAGGCTTCTACGAGCAGTACTTC.

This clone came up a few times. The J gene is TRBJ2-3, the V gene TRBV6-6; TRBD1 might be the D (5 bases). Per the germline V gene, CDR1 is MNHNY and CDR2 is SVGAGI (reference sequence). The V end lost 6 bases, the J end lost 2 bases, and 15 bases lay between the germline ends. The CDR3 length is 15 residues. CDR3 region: CASSFKDSDTDTQYF. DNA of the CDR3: TGTGCCAGCAGCTTCAAAGACAGCGACACAGATACGCAGTATTTT.

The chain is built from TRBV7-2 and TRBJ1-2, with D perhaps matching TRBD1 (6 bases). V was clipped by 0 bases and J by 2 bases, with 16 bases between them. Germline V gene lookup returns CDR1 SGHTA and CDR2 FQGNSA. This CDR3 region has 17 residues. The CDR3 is CASSLAGGLPSNYGYTF. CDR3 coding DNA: TGTGCCAGCAGCTTAGCTGGGGGGCTGCCAAGCAACTATGGCTACACCTTC.

The CDR3 spells CASSAAGGWSGANVLTF. For the CDR3, the DNA is TGTGCCAGCAGTGCGGCAGGGGGCTGGTCTGGGGCCAACGTCCTGACTTTC. The chain carries TRBV28 and TRBJ2-6, with 8 bases lining up with TRBD1. Germline V gene data show CDR1 as MDHEN and CDR2 as SYDVKM. V shed 5 bases, J shed 1 base, and the junction held 7 bases outside the gene matches. This CDR3 contains 17 residues.

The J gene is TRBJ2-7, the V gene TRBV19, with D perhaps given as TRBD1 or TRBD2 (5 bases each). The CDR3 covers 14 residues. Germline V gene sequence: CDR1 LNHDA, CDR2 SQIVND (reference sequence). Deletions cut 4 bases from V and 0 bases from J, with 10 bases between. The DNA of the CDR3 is TGTGCCAGTAGTACCCCAGGGAGCTCCTACGAGCAGTACTTC. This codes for CASSTPGSSYEQYF.